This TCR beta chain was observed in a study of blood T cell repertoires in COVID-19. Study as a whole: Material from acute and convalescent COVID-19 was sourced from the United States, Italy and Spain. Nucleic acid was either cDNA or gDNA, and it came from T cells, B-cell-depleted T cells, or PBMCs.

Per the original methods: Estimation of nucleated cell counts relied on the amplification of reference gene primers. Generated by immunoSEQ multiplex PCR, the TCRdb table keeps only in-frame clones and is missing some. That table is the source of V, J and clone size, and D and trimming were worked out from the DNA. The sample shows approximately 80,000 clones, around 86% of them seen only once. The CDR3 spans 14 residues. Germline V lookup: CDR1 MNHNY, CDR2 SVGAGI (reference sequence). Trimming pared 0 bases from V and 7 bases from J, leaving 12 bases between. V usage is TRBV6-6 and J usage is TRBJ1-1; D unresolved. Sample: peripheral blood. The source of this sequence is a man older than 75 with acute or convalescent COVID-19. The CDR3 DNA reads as TGTGCCAGCAGTTACTCTACGGTGGGCAATGAAGCTTTCTTT. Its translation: CASSYSTVGNEAFF.